Following are 9 T cell receptor beta chains from one sample sequenced in a study of Graves' ophthalmopathy and Graves' hyperthyroidism. Scientists amplified the TCR beta CDR3 regions from RNA transcripts. Scientists carried out first-round RT-PCR using HTBI primers and then a second-round multiplex PCR. From the multiplex PCR reads, TCRdb called clonotypes with MiXCR, one entry per CDR3 protein. The sample includes about 700,000 distinct CDR3 sequences, 35% to 50% of them seen just once. The sample consisted of peripheral blood. These receptors were collected from an adult man with Graves' ophthalmopathy.

The chain joins TRBV2 to TRBJ2-7; D possibly uses TRBD1 or TRBD2 (7 bases each). Trimming shortened V by 5 bases and J by 5 bases, and 16 bases separated the two germline ends. CDR1 and CDR2 (germline): SNHLY, FYNNEI. The CDR3 is made up of 14 amino acids. The chain's CDR3 is CASSWEGAKNEQYF. The CDR3, as DNA: TGTGCCAGCAGTTGGGAGGGGGCGAAAAACGAGCAGTACTTC.

The rearrangement joins TRBV24-1 to TRBJ2-3; the match to TRBD2 covers 7 bases. CDR1 and CDR2 (germline): KGHDR, SFDVKD. The CDR3 is 16 residues long. Trimming at V came to 0 bases and at J to 5 bases, leaving 7 bases not matched to a gene. CDR3 DNA: TGTGCCACCAGTGATTTGCGTTTCGGCGGGAGAGATACGCAGTATTTT. It yields the protein CATSDLRFGGRDTQYF.

This clonotype was recorded at least ten times. The chain has TRBV9 and TRBJ2-5; 10 bases agree with TRBD2. Germline CDR1 and CDR2: SGDLS and YYNGEE. V trimming: 0 bases; J trimming: 5 bases; junction bases outside the gene matches: 4. This CDR3 has 15 amino acids. The CDR3 DNA sequence: TGTGCCAGCAGCGTAGGGAGCGGGGGGGCGGAGACCCAGTACTTC. Protein product: CASSVGSGGAETQYF.

In this sample, this clonotype turned up many times. The V and J genes are TRBV5-1 and TRBJ2-7; D may be TRBD1 (7 bases). The germline gives CDR1 SGHRS, CDR2 YFSETQ. This CDR3 spans 16 amino acids. V lost 0 bases, J lost 3 bases, and 16 bases lay in between. CDR3 nucleotide sequence: TGCGCCAGCAGCTTGGCCGGGGGCAGGGGGAGCTACGAGCAGTACTTC. Translated, it gives CASSLAGGRGSYEQYF.

The V and J genes are TRBV7-9 and TRBJ2-2; TRBD2 might be the D (6 bases). Trimming took off 9 bases at V and 4 bases at J, with 18 bases between the two ends. Germline V gene data show CDR1 as SEHNR and CDR2 as FQNEAQ (reference sequence). The CDR3 consists of 15 residues. The CDR3 DNA follows: TGTGCCAGTACCTCCAGGAGGGGTGGCACCGGGGAGCTGTTTTTT. Translating gives CASTSRRGGTGELFF.

J is TRBJ1-1 and V is TRBV11-2, with 7 bases identical to TRBD1. The CDR3 runs 16 residues. V was pared by 3 bases and J by 1 base, with 8 bases of the junction left unmatched. Germline assignment: CDR1 SGHAT and CDR2 FQNNGV. In nucleotides, the CDR3 is TGTGCCAGCAGCTTTCTGACAGGGACGAGGAACACTGAAGCTTTCTTT. This sequence encodes CASSFLTGTRNTEAFF.

On this clonotype itself: Just one base apart from a much larger clone, this may be a read error. This chain uses TRBV7-8 with TRBJ1-3; D gene unclear. Germline V gene sequence: CDR1 SGHVS, CDR2 FQNEAQ. The CDR3 length is 13 residues. DNA for the CDR3: TGTGCCGGCAGCGTTCTCGTCGGGGACACCATATATTTT. Protein: CAGSVLVGDTIYF. Looking up the rest from reference TRBV7-8 and TRBJ1-3 gives the full variable domain: GAGVSQSPRYKVAKRGQDVALRCDPISGHVSLFWYQQALGQGPEFLTYFQNEAQLDKSGLPSDRFFAERPEGSVSTLKIQRTQQEDSAVYLCAGSVLVGDTIYFGEGSWLTVV.

This sequence joins TRBV5-1 and TRBJ2-5; TRBD1 matches at 9 bases. Trimming at V came to 4 bases and at J to 0 bases, leaving 7 bases not matched to a gene. The CDR3 runs 16 residues. Germline values: CDR1 SGHRS, CDR2 YFSETQ. CDR3 in DNA: TGCGCCAGCAGCCTTCGGACAGGGGCGTACCAAGAGACCCAGTACTTC. Translating it yields CASSLRTGAYQETQYF.

This clonotype showed up just a few times. V and J are TRBV6-5 and TRBJ2-5, with D tentatively TRBD2 (5 bases). CDR1 and CDR2 (germline): MNHEY, SVGAGI. The V and J ends lost 2 bases and 0 bases respectively, with 7 bases between them. This CDR3 is 14 amino acids long. DNA of the CDR3: TGTGCCAGCAGTTACATACTAGACCAAGAGACCCAGTACTTC. Its protein is CASSYILDQETQYF.